The present TCR beta chain was sequenced within a study of shared clonotypes between healthy human individuals. This clone was detected only once. The antigen is undetermined. This CDR3 is built from 15 residues. Germline loops: CDR1 MNHNS, CDR2 SASEGT. The V end lost 4 bases, the J end lost 4 bases, and 14 bases lay between the germline ends. An even split of each subset's genomic DNA across several immunoSEQ plates was performed. Libraries were prepared by immunoSEQ multiplex PCR; TCRdb keeps only in-frame clonotypes and omits some of them. The table records 2 million to 2.5 million clones, more than 85% of them present only once. It was into CD45RA+ naive and CD45RA-negative memory subsets that the CD4+ cells were split. Study conclusions and caveats: Naive CD4 clonotypes overlapped across several donors at 4.5% to 5.5%.

Sequencing was performed on naive CD4+ T cells from PBMCs. Subset of the sample: CD45RA+ positively selected. The rearrangement uses TRBV6-1 and TRBJ1-5; D is unclear. This receptor was identified in a young man in good health. Some clones in this sample may be carry-over from other donors' samples. The CDR3 protein is CASSGIIFGNQPQHF. CDR3 DNA sequence: TGTGCCAGCAGTGGTATTATCTTCGGGAATCAGCCCCAGCATTTT.